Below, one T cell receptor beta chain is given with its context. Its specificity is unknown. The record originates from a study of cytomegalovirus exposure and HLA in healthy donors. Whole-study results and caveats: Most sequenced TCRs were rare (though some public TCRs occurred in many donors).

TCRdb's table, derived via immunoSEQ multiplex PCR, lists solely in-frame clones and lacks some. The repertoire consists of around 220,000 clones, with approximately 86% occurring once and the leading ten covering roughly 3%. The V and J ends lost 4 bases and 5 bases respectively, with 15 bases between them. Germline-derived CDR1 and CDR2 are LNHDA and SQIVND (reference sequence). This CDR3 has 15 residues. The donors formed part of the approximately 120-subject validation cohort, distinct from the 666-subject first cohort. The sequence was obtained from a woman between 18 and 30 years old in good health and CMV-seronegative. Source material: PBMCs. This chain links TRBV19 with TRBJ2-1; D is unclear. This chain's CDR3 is CASSSELDTNNEQFF. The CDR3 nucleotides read TGTGCCAGTAGTAGCGAGTTAGACACGAACAATGAGCAGTTCTTC.